This TCR beta chain was sequenced for a study of CD8+CD57+ T cells in acquired aplastic anemia. Across the whole study: Sorted CD4+ plus CD8+ cells gave DNA averaging 3.2 ug. Study findings and constraints: Patients were compared with controls for CD8+ Simpson's diversity, and no significant difference emerged.

As regards this clonotype: Its antigen remains unknown.

CDR3 and TCR beta VDJ profiling relied on a genomic DNA template. Via MiXCR, TCRdb re-called the reads, giving one row per CDR3 protein. The data contain about 180,000 distinct CDR3 sequences, 35% to 50% of them singletons. Trimming cost V 8 bases and J 7 bases, with 19 bases left between them. The CDR3 extends over 15 amino acids. The germline gives CDR1 KGHDR, CDR2 SFDVKD. The sequencing sample was made of sorted CD4+, CD8+, or CD8+CD57+ T cells (not recorded which) from PBMCs. The chain has TRBV24-1 and TRBJ2-2; D unresolved. The sequence was collected from a human donor in good health. The CDR3 reads CATTESRYPSGELFF. In nucleotides, the CDR3 is TGTGCCACCACCGAATCCAGATACCCAAGCGGGGAGCTGTTTTTT.